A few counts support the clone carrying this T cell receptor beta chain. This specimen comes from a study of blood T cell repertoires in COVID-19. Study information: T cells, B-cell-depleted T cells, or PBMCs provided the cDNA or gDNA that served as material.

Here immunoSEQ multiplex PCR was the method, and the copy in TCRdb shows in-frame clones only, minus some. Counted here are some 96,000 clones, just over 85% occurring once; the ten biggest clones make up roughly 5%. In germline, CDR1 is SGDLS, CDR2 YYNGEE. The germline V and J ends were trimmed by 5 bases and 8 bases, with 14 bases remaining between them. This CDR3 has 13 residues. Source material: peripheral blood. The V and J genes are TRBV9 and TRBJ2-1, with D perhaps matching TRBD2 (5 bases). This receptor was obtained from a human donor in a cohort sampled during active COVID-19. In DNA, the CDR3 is TGTGCCAGCAGGGGTAATAGCGTCCATGAGCAGTTCTTC. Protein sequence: CASRGNSVHEQFF.